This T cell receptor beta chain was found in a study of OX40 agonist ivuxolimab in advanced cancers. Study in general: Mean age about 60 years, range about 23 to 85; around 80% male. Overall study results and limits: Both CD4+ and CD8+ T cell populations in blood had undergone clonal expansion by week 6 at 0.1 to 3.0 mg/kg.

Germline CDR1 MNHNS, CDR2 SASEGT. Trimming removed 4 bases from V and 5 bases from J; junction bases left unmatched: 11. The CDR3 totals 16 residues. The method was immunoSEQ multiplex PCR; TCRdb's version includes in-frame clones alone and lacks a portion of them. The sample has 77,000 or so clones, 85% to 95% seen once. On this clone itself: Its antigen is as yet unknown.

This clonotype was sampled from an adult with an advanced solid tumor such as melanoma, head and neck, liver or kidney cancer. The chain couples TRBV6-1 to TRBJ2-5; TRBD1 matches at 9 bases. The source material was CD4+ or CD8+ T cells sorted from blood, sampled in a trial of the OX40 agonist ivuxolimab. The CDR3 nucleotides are TGTGCCAGCAGTGTAAACCGGGACAGGGCCCGGGAGACCCAGTACTTC. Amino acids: CASSVNRDRARETQYF.